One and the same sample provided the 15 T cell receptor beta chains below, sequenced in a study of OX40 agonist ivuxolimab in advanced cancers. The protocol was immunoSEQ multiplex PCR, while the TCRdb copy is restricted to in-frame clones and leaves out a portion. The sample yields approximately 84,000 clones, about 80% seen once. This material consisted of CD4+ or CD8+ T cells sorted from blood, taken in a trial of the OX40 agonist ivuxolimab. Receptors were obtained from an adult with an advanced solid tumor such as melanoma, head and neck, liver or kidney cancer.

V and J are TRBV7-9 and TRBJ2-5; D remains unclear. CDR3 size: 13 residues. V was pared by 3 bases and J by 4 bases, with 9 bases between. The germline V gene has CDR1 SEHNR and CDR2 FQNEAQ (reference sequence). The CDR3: CASSFPWGETQYF. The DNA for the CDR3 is TGTGCCAGCAGCTTTCCCTGGGGAGAGACCCAGTACTTC.

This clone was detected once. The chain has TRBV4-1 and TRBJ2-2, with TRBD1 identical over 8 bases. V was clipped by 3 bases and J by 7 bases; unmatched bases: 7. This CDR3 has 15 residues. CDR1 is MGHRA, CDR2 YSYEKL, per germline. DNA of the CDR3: TGCGCCAGCAGCCACCTAAGGACAGGGATCGGGGAGCTGTTTTTT. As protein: CASSHLRTGIGELFF.

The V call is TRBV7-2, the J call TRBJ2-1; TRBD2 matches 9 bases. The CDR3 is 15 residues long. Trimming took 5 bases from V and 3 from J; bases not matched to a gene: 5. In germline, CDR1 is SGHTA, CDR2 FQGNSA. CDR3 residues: CASSPRSGGYNEQFF. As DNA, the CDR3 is TGTGCCAGCAGCCCCCGTAGCGGGGGCTACAATGAGCAGTTCTTC. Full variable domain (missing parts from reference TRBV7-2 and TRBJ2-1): GAGVSQSPSNKVTEKGKDVELRCDPISGHTALYWYRQSLGQGLEFLIYFQGNSAPDKSGLPSDRFSAERTGGSVSTLTIQRTQQEDSAVYLCASSPRSGGYNEQFFGPGTRLTVL.

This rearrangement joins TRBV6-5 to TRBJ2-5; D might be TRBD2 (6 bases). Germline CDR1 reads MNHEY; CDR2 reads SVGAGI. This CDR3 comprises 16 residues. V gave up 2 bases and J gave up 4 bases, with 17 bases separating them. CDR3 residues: CASSYPEGRGVETQYF. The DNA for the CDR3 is TGTGCCAGCAGTTACCCGGAGGGCCGGGGAGTAGAGACCCAGTACTTC.

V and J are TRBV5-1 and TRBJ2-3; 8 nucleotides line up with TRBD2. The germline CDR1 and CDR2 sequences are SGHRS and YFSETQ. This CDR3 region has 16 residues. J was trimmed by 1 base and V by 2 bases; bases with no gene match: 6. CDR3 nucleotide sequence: TGCGCCAGCAGCTTTCTCGGGGGGGCCGGCACAGATACGCAGTATTTT. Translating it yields CASSFLGGAGTDTQYF. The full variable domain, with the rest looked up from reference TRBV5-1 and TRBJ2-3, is KAGVTQTPRYLIKTRGQQVTLSCSPISGHRSVSWYQQTPGQGLQFLFEYFSETQRNKGNFPGRFSGRQFSNSRSEMNVSTLELGDSALYLCASSFLGGAGTDTQYFGPGTRLTVL.

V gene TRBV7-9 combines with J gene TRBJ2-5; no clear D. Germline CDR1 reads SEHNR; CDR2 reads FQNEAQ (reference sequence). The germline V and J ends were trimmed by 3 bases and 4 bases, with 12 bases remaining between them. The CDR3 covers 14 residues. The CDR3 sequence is CASSFSLLSETQYF. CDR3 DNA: TGTGCCAGCAGCTTCAGCCTATTGTCAGAGACCCAGTACTTC.

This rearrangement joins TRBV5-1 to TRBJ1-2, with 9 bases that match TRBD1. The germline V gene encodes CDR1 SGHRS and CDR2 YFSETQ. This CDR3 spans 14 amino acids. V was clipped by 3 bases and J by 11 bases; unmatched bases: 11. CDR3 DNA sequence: TGCGCCAGCAGCTATTCGGGACAGGGCGAGTTATACACCTTC. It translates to CASSYSGQGELYTF.

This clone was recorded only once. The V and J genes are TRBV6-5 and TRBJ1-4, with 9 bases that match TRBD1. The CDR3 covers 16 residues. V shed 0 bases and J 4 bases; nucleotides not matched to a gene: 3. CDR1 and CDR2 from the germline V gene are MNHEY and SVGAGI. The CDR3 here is CASSYSDRGNNEKLFF. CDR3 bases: TGTGCCAGCAGTTACTCGGACAGGGGAAATAATGAAAAACTGTTTTTT.

This chain's CDR3 is CASTPGRDTGELFF. CDR3 nucleotide sequence: TGTGCCAGCACCCCGGGGAGAGACACCGGGGAGCTGTTTTTT. The rearrangement uses TRBV11-3 and TRBJ2-2; a weak D match, TRBD2 (5 bases). The V and J ends lost 7 bases and 3 bases respectively, with 12 bases between them. This CDR3 is 14 amino acids long. Germline CDR1 is SGHNT and CDR2 is YENEEA. The full variable domain, rest sourced from reference TRBV11-3 and TRBJ2-2, is EAGVVQSPRYKIIEKKQPVAFWCNPISGHNTLYWYLQNLGQGPELLIRYENEEAVDDSQLPKDRFSAERLKGVDSTLKIQPAELGDSAVYLCASTPGRDTGELFFGEGSRLTVL.

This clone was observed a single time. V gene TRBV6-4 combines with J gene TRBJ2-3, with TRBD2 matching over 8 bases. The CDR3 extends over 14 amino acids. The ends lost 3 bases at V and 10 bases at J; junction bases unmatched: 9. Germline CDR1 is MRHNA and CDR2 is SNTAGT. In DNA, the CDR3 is TGTGCCAGCAGTGAAAAAAGCGGGGGAGCATCGCAGTATTTT. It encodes CASSEKSGGASQYF.

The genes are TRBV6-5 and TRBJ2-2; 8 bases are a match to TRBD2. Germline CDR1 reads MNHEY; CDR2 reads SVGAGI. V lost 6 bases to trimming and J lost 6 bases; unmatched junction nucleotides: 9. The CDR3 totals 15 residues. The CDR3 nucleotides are TGTGCCAGCAGACCCGGGGGGGGAGTGTCCGGGGAGCTGTTTTTT. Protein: CASRPGGGVSGELFF.

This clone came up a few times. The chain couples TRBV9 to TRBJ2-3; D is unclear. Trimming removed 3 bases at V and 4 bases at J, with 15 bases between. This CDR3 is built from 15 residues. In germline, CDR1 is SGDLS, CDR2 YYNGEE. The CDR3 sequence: CASSAQVAGPDTQYF. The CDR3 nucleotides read TGTGCCAGCAGCGCCCAAGTAGCCGGCCCAGATACGCAGTATTTT. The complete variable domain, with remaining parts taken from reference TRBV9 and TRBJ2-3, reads DSGVTQTPKHLITATGQRVTLRCSPRSGDLSVYWYQQSLDQGLQFLIQYYNGEERAKGNILERFSAQQFPDLHSELNLSSLELGDSALYFCASSAQVAGPDTQYFGPGTRLTVL.

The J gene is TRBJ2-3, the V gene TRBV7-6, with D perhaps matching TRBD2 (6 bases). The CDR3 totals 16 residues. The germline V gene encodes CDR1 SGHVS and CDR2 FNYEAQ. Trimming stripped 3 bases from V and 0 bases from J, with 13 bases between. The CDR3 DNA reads TGTGCCAGCAGCTTGGCGGACTATTCTAGCACAGATACGCAGTATTTT. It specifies CASSLADYSSTDTQYF.

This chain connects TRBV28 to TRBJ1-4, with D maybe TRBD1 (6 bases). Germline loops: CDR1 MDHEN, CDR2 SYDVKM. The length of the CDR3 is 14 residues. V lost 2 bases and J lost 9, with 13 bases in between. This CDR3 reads CASSLEDSLQKLFF. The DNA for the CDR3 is TGTGCCAGCAGTTTAGAGGACAGTCTGCAAAAACTGTTTTTT.

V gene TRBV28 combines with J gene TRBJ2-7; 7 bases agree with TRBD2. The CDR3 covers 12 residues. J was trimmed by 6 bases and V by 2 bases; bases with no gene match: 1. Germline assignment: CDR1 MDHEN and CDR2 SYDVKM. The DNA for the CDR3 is TGTGCCAGCAGTTTAGGGGAGGGCGAGCAGTACGTC. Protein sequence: CASSLGEGEQYV.